The 29 T cell receptor beta chains below all came from one sample that was sequenced in a study of blood T cells in healthy people across ages. The authors ran a second PCR of 7 to 11 cycles using a sample-barcoded 5' primer and a J-beta primer mix. TCRdb re-derived calls from the 5' RACE reads in MiXCR, one entry per CDR3 protein. In the table there are some 730,000 distinct CDR3 sequences, approximately 22% of which are singletons. Sequences were obtained from blood. The receptors stem from a man between 65 and 85 years old in good health.

This clonotype occurred a few times. This chain's CDR3 is CASSFPAGARYNEQFF. The CDR3 nucleotides read TGTGCCAGCAGTTTCCCCGCAGGGGCGAGATACAATGAGCAGTTCTTC. The genes are TRBV12-3 or TRBV12-4 and TRBJ2-1, with D maybe TRBD1 (6 bases). The CDR3 covers 16 residues. The germline V and J ends were trimmed by 3 bases and 4 bases, with 16 bases remaining between them.

A word on this clonotype: One junction end does not reproduce the germline sequence, and a read error may be involved. The chain employs TRBV5-1 and TRBJ1-4; tentatively, D is TRBD1 (5 bases). The CDR3 is made up of 15 amino acids. Per germline, CDR1 SGHRS and CDR2 YFSETQ. CDR3 amino acids: CASRLEGRAREKLFF. The CDR3 DNA reads as TGCGCCAGCAGGTTGGAGGGACGCGCCAGGGAAAAACTGTTTTTT. Looking up the rest from reference TRBV5-1 and TRBJ1-4 gives the full variable domain: KAGVTQTPRYLIKTRGQQVTLSCSPISGHRSVSWYQQTPGQGLQFLFEYFSETQRNKGNFPGRFSGRQFSNSRSEMNVSTLELGDSALYLCASRLEGRAREKLFFGSGTQLSVL.

The chain is built from TRBV24-1 and TRBJ2-1; D unclear. V dropped 0 bases and J dropped 2 bases, with 7 bases sitting between them. Germline V lookup: CDR1 KGHDR, CDR2 SFDVKD. The CDR3 loop spans 15 amino acids. The CDR3 sequence is CATSDLRTAYNEQFF. CDR3 DNA sequence: TGTGCCACCAGTGATTTGCGAACGGCCTACAATGAGCAGTTCTTC.

This chain uses TRBV29-1 with TRBJ1-1, with 8 bases lining up with TRBD1. J was trimmed by 1 base and V by 5 bases; bases with no gene match: 3. Per germline, CDR1 SQVTM and CDR2 ANQGSEA. The CDR3 totals 13 residues. Written as DNA, the CDR3 is TGCAGCGTTAGACAGGGGCGGAACACTGAAGCTTTCTTT. Translation: CSVRQGRNTEAFF.

This chain joins TRBV5-1 and TRBJ2-5, with 8 bases lining up with TRBD2. V trimming: 4 bases; J trimming: 5 bases; junction bases outside the gene matches: 7. This CDR3 spans 14 amino acids. Germline CDR1 SGHRS, CDR2 YFSETQ. CDR3 sequence reads: CASSQLGLAETQYF. The CDR3, as DNA: TGCGCCAGCAGCCAATTAGGACTAGCTGAGACCCAGTACTTC.

This clonotype was picked up a small number of times. The chain carries TRBV19 and TRBJ1-3; D is uncertain. Deletions cut 5 bases from V and 4 bases from J, with 15 bases between. Germline V lookup: CDR1 LNHDA, CDR2 SQIVND (reference sequence). CDR3 length equals 15 residues. CDR3 in DNA: TGTGCCAGTAGTTCACAGCGGGCGGCCGGAAACACCATATATTTT. Its translation is CASSSQRAAGNTIYF.

This clonotype was observed a handful of times. This chain uses TRBV2 with TRBJ2-2; 11 positions agree with TRBD2. CDR1 and CDR2 (germline): SNHLY, FYNNEI. V was pared by 4 bases and J by 1 base, with 2 bases of the junction left unmatched. The CDR3 is made up of 16 amino acids. This chain's CDR3 is CASSALAGGNTGELFF. The CDR3 bases are TGTGCCAGCAGTGCCCTAGCGGGGGGGAACACCGGGGAGCTGTTTTTT.

Concerning this clonotype itself: The junction differs from germline at one of its ends, possibly a read error. The chain employs TRBV12-3 or TRBV12-4 and TRBJ1-5; no clear D gene. The CDR3 consists of 13 residues. This CDR3 is CASSPLGNRPQHF. In DNA, the CDR3 is TGTGCCAGCAGTCCTCTTGGAAATCGGCCCCAGCATTTT.

This chain joins TRBV20-1 and TRBJ1-4, with D unclear. The CDR3 totals 15 residues. V was cut by 5 bases and J by 8 bases, with 21 bases left in between. The germline V gene has CDR1 DFQATT and CDR2 SNEGSKA (reference sequence). The CDR3 region has the DNA TGCAGTGCTCGCCCTGTCCGGATAAGTAGGGAAAAACTGTTTTTT. Its translation is CSARPVRISREKLFF.

This clonotype was seen a handful of times. The chain joins TRBV5-1 to TRBJ2-7; a possible D gene is TRBD2 (6 bases). This CDR3 comprises 15 residues. The germline V gene encodes CDR1 SGHRS and CDR2 YFSETQ. V was clipped by 0 bases and J by 0 bases, with 10 bases between them. Here the CDR3 DNA reads TGCGCCAGCAGCTTGGTACCGGGGGTCTCCTACGAGCAGTACTTC. Its translation: CASSLVPGVSYEQYF.

The chain links TRBV29-1 to TRBJ1-2; D may be TRBD1 (5 bases). Germline V gene data show CDR1 as SQVTM and CDR2 as ANQGSEA. The CDR3 loop spans 17 amino acids. V lost 0 bases, J lost 0 bases, and 17 bases lay in between. CDR3 DNA sequence: TGCAGCGTTGAAGATCGCGGAGCAGGGAAAGCTAACTATGGCTACACCTTC. Protein: CSVEDRGAGKANYGYTF.

J is TRBJ2-7 and V is TRBV12-3 or TRBV12-4, with 11 nucleotides matching TRBD2. With V trimmed by 4 bases and J by 0 bases, 11 bases remained unmatched. The CDR3 sequence is 18 residues long. CDR3 in amino acids: CASSSRGLAVGSSYEQYV. CDR3 coding DNA: TGTGCCAGCAGTTCAAGGGGACTAGCGGTCGGTAGCTCCTACGAGCAGTACGTC.

The J gene is TRBJ1-5, the V gene TRBV7-9; D is undetermined. The germline V and J ends were trimmed by 1 base and 2 bases, with 12 bases remaining between them. This CDR3 contains 16 residues. CDR1 SEHNR and CDR2 FQNEAQ come from the germline V gene (reference sequence). The CDR3 DNA reads TGTGCCAGCAGCTTAGTGGGCGAGGGTGGCAATCAGCCCCAGCATTTT. It is translated as CASSLVGEGGNQPQHF.

In its sample, this clonotype was seen a few times. The gene calls are TRBV5-1 and TRBJ2-3; no reliable D call. V lost 0 bases, J lost 6 bases, and 8 bases lay in between. There are 13 residues in the CDR3. CDR1 SGHRS and CDR2 YFSETQ come from the germline V gene. This CDR3 reads CASSLVHSDTQYF. The CDR3 nucleotides read TGCGCCAGCAGCTTGGTGCATTCTGATACGCAGTATTTT.

The CDR3 protein is CSVAGTSTDTQYF. Written as DNA, the CDR3 is TGCAGCGTTGCGGGGACTAGCACAGATACGCAGTATTTT. The chain has TRBV29-1 and TRBJ2-3; weak D call: TRBD2 (6 bases). V gave up 4 bases and J gave up 0 bases, with 8 bases separating them. Germline V gives CDR1 SQVTM, CDR2 ANQGSEA. The CDR3 sequence is 13 residues long.

V gene TRBV29-1 combines with J gene TRBJ1-5, with 9 bases that match TRBD1. The CDR3 contains 13 residues. V dropped 4 bases and J dropped 6; count of bases not matched to a gene: 4. Germline V gene data show CDR1 as SQVTM and CDR2 as ANQGSEA. CDR3 sequence: CSVGTGAFQPQHF. The CDR3 region has the DNA TGCAGCGTTGGGACAGGGGCATTTCAGCCCCAGCATTTT.

This clonotype was seen only a few times. The chain links TRBV9 to TRBJ1-2; 11 nucleotides match TRBD1. The CDR3 totals 15 residues. The trim removed 2 bases at V and 5 bases at J, leaving 5 bases unmatched. Germline V gene sequence: CDR1 SGDLS, CDR2 YYNGEE. The CDR3: CASSVRGTGGYGYTF. CDR3 sequence (DNA): TGTGCCAGCAGCGTCCGAGGGACAGGGGGATATGGCTACACCTTC.

This rearrangement joins TRBV11-1 to TRBJ2-5; D is possibly TRBD1 (5 bases). The CDR3 contains 16 residues. Per the germline V gene, CDR1 is SGHAT and CDR2 is FQDESV (reference sequence). V was trimmed by 3 bases and J by 0 bases, leaving 14 bases between them. CDR3 DNA: TGTGCCAGCAGCTTCAGGGATCCGAGGTACCAAGAGACCCAGTACTTC. It translates to CASSFRDPRYQETQYF.

This clonotype was picked up a small number of times. The chain employs TRBV4-3 and TRBJ2-3, with D perhaps matching TRBD2 (5 bases). Germline loops: CDR1 LGHNA, CDR2 YSLEER. V dropped 3 bases and J dropped 4 bases, with 14 bases sitting between them. The length of the CDR3 is 15 residues. The CDR3 spells CASSQELEWADTQYF. In DNA, the CDR3 is TGCGCCAGCAGCCAGGAACTAGAGTGGGCAGATACGCAGTATTTT.

In its sample, this clonotype was seen a few times. In DNA, the CDR3 is TGCAGTGCTGGGAGGCCGACAGGGGCCGTCTACGAGCAGTACTTC. This encodes CSAGRPTGAVYEQYF. This rearrangement joins TRBV20-1 to TRBJ2-5, with 8 positions matching TRBD1. The assigned J gene may be wrong: the sequence end matches TRBJ2-7 better. This CDR3 region has 15 residues. Looked up from germline, CDR1 is DFQATT and CDR2 is SNEGSKA (reference sequence).

CDR3 coding DNA: TGTGCCAGCAGTGAACCTGGGTCAGGGGCTCAGCCCCAGCATTTT. Amino acid sequence: CASSEPGSGAQPQHF. The rearrangement joins TRBV6-1 to TRBJ1-5, with D tentatively TRBD1 (6 bases). The length of the CDR3 is 15 residues. Per the germline V gene, CDR1 is MNHNS and CDR2 is SASEGT. V lost 2 bases to trimming and J lost 6 bases, with 14 bases between them.

This sequence joins TRBV7-9 and TRBJ1-1; TRBD1 agrees at 7 bases. V was clipped by 5 bases and J by 7 bases; unmatched bases: 4. Germline assignment: CDR1 SEHNR and CDR2 FQNEAQ (reference sequence). The CDR3 contains 12 residues. CDR3 loop: CASSPGQFEAFF. CDR3 nucleotide sequence: TGTGCCAGCAGCCCGGGACAGTTTGAAGCTTTCTTT.

The gene calls are TRBV27 and TRBJ2-3; the match to TRBD2 covers 14 bases. V lost 5 bases and J lost 2; bases outside the gene matches: 9. Per germline, CDR1 MNHEY and CDR2 SMNVEV (reference sequence). The CDR3 contains 18 residues. The CDR3 DNA sequence: TGTGCCAGCAGTAAGACTAGCGGGGGGGGCGGTTACACAGATACGCAGTATTTT. It codes for CASSKTSGGGGYTDTQYF.

This clonotype was recorded a few times. The chain is built from TRBV19 and TRBJ1-1; D unresolved. CDR1 and CDR2 (germline): LNHDA, SQIVND (reference sequence). Deletions cut 3 bases from V and 3 bases from J, with 8 bases between. CDR3 length: 13 amino acids. CDR3 protein: CASSIRIDTEAFF. CDR3 coding DNA: TGTGCCAGTAGTATTCGGATAGACACTGAAGCTTTCTTT.

The J gene is TRBJ2-5, the V gene TRBV6-5, with 11 bases that match TRBD1. This CDR3 has 14 amino acids. CDR1 and CDR2 (germline): MNHEY, SVGAGI. The V gene end was trimmed by 6 bases and the J gene end by 5 bases; junction bases not matched to a gene: 5. CDR3 sequence (DNA): TGTGCCAGCAGACAGGACAGGGGGCACGAGACCCAGTACTTC. This translates into CASRQDRGHETQYF.

The rearrangement joins TRBV9 to TRBJ1-1; D is ambiguous. V lost 1 base, J lost 1 base, and 8 bases lay in between. Germline CDR1 SGDLS, CDR2 YYNGEE. This CDR3 has 14 residues. The CDR3 here is CASSVYRGNTEAFF. The CDR3 DNA follows: TGTGCCAGCAGCGTATATCGAGGGAACACTGAAGCTTTCTTT.

This clonotype was found a few times. The chain recombines TRBV4-3 with TRBJ2-6; possibly TRBD1 for D (6 bases). The CDR3 length is 17 residues. Trimming removed 5 bases from V and 0 bases from J, with 14 bases in between. The V gene's germline CDR1 is LGHNA and CDR2 YSLEER. The CDR3 nucleotides read TGCGCCAGCAGCGCCGGGACACCCATCTCTGGGGCCAACGTCCTGACTTTC. It translates to CASSAGTPISGANVLTF.

This clonotype was counted between two and nine times. The V gene is TRBV9, the J gene TRBJ1-1; 9 bases fit TRBD1. Germline V gives CDR1 SGDLS, CDR2 YYNGEE. This CDR3 is 15 amino acids long. J was trimmed by 0 bases and V by 5 bases; bases with no gene match: 5. This CDR3 reads CASSGQGNMNTEAFF. Written as DNA, the CDR3 is TGTGCCAGCAGTGGACAGGGGAACATGAACACTGAAGCTTTCTTT.

V gene TRBV11-2 combines with J gene TRBJ2-1, with 8 bases fitting TRBD1. The better agreement between TRBJ2-7 and the DNA end casts doubt on the J call. This CDR3 spans 14 amino acids. Germline V gene lookup returns CDR1 SGHAT and CDR2 FQNNGV. CDR3 residues: CASSFDRGQGEQYF. The CDR3 DNA follows: TGTGCCAGCAGCTTCGACAGGGGCCAGGGGGAGCAGTACTTC.